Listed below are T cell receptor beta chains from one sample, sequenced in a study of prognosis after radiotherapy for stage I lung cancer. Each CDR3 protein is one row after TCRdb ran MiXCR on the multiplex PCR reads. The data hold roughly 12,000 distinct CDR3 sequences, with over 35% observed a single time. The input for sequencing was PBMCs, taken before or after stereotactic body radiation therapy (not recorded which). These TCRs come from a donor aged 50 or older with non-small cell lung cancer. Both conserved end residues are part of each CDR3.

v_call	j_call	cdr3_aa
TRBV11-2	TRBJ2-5	CASSLVVAGPQETQYF
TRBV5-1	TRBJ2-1	CASSLAGSSYNEQFF
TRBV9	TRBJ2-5	CASSISGGGETQYF
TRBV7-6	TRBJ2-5	CASSFLGTSGGWETGYF
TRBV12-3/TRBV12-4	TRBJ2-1	CASSSPGTNNEQFF
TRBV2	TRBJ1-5	CASSVKLQGWEPQHF
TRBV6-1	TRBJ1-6	CAGKTGGNSSLHF
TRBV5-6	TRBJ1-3	CASSLETDFSGNTIYF
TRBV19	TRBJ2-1	CASSITSLNEQFF
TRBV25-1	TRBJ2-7	CASRGTSGKNLVEQYF
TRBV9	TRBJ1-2	CASSVGPETNYGYTF
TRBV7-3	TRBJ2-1	CASSLRIGTSGSHEQFF
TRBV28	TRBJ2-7	CASRFKKTGGIYEQYF
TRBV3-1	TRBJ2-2	CASDREDTGELFF
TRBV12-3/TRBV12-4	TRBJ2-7	CASSGSWTGNYEQYF
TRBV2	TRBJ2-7	CASKEREIYEQYF
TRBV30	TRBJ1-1	CAWSTGLNTEAFF
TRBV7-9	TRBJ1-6	CASRSRASNSPLHF
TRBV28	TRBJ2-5	CASSDPGLAGALETQYF
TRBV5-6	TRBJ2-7	CASSLDPLVSGGYEQYF
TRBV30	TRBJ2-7	CAWSYRTGSSYEQYF
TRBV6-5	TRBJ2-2	CASSYSASGSTGELFF
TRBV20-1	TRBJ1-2	CSARTYSPYGYTF
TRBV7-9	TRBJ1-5	CASSLNSNQPQHF
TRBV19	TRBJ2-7	CASSRGYYEQYF
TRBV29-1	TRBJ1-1	CSVGGQVSMNTEAFF
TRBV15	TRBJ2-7	CATSLRRGAYEQYF
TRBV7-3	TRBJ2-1	CASSLDGSGGAGNEQFF
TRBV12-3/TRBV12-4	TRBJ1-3	CASSQQGANTIYF
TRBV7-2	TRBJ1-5	CASSLDPGRPNQPQHF
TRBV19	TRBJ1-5	CASSFPTNQPQHF
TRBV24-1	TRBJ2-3	CATSDPDSASTDTQYF
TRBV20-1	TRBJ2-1	CSAFGTSGIRNEQFF
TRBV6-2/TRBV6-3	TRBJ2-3	CASSKTRQEKVPTDTQYF
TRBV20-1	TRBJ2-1	CSARERELNSYNEQFF